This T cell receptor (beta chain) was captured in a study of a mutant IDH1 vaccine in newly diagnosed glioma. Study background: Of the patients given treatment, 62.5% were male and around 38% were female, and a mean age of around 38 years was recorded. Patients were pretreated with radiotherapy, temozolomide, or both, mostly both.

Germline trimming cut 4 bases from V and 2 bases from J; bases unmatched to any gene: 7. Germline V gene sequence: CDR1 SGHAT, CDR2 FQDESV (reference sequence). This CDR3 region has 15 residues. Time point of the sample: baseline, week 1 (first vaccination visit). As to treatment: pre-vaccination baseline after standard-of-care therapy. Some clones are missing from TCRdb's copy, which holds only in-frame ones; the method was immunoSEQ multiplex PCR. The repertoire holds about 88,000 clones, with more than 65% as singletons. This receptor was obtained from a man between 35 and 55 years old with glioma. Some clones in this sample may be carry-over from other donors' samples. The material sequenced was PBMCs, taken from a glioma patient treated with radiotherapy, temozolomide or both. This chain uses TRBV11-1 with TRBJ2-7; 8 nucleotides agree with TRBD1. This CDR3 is CASSSATGDTYEQYF. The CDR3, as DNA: TGTGCCAGCAGCTCCGCGACAGGGGACACCTACGAGCAGTACTTC.